A selection of T cell receptor beta chains follows, all from one sample in a study of a mutant IDH1 vaccine in newly diagnosed glioma. The assay was immunoSEQ multiplex PCR, and TCRdb's table has in-frame clones only and misses some. The profile shows about 51,000 clones, around three quarters of them singletons. This material consisted of PBMCs, taken from a glioma patient treated with radiotherapy, temozolomide or both. All receptors derive from a woman in her forties with glioma. Each CDR3 is given with its conserved first and last residue. D genes are given only for firm matches. Size is omitted from some rows. Given values are once, few, many or a class for expanded clones.

clone size	V gene	J gene	D gene	CDR3 DNA	CDR3 protein
-	TRBV7-8	TRBJ2-1	TRBD2	TGTGCCAGCAGCTTACTAGCGGGAGGGGTGTCCTACAATGAGCAGTTCTTC	CASSLLAGGVSYNEQFF
-	TRBV7-2	TRBJ2-1	TRBD2	TGTGCCAGCAGCGACCCCCTAAAAGCGGGGGGTCTCAATGAGCAGTTCTTC	CASSDPLKAGGLNEQFF
-	TRBV19	TRBJ1-2	-	TGTGCCAGTCGTTCTGGGAGGTCCACTAGCTATGGCTACACCTTC	CASRSGRSTSYGYTF
-	TRBV29-1	TRBJ1-2	-	TGCAGCGAGCGCAGGGCGAGTGACTATGGCTACACCTTC	CSERRASDYGYTF
-	TRBV5-1	TRBJ1-4	-	TGCGCCAGCAGCTTGTTTCCCCTCCTTACCGAAAAACTGTTTTTT	CASSLFPLLTEKLFF
-	TRBV7-2	TRBJ2-5	-	TGTGCCAGCAGCTTAGGAGCATCCGAAGAGACCCAGTACTTC	CASSLGASEETQYF
few	TRBV10-3	TRBJ1-2	-	TGTGCCATCAGCTCACAGGGCCGCTACACCTTC	CAISSQGRYTF
-	TRBV19	TRBJ1-5	TRBD1	TGTGCCAGTAGTATAGCCGCCGCGACAGGGGGTCTGCCCCAGCATTTT	CASSIAAATGGLPQHF
-	TRBV25-1	TRBJ1-1	-	TGTGCCAGCAGCGGAACCACAGGGTTCCCTGAAGCTTTCTTT	CASSGTTGFPEAFF
-	TRBV7-2	TRBJ1-1	-	TGTGCCAGCAGCCCCTCAGGGCGGGGGACTGAAGCTTTCTTT	CASSPSGRGTEAFF
-	TRBV5-1	TRBJ1-1	-	TGCGCCAGCAGTCCGGCCGGGAACTTGGCCACTGAAGCTTTCTTT	CASSPAGNLATEAFF
-	TRBV19	TRBJ1-5	-	TGTGCCAGTAGAAATCTTCAGGGGAGAGGTCAGCCCCAGCATTTT	CASRNLQGRGQPQHF
-	TRBV9	TRBJ1-1	-	TGTGCCAGCAGCGTAGTTAACTCGGGAGCTTTCTTT	CASSVVNSGAFF
few	TRBV6-5	TRBJ1-3	-	TGTGCCAGCAGTTCAGGGTACTCTGGAAACACCATATATTTT	CASSSGYSGNTIYF
-	TRBV7-2	TRBJ2-6	-	TGTGCCAGCACCCAGGGTGCTGGGGCCAACGTCCTGACTTTC	CASTQGAGANVLTF
-	TRBV5-1	TRBJ2-7	-	TGCGCCAGCAGCTTGGCTGCGTCCTACGAGCAGTACTTC	CASSLAASYEQYF
-	TRBV15	TRBJ2-7	-	TGTGCCACCGGGGCAGGGTACGAGCAGTACTTC	CATGAGYEQYF
-	TRBV6-1	TRBJ1-1	-	TGTGCCACCCAGCCGGGACACGCGAACACTGAAGCTTTCTTT	CATQPGHANTEAFF
few	TRBV29-1	TRBJ1-4	-	TGCAGCGTCGCCAGGGCTAATGAAAAACTGTTTTTT	CSVARANEKLFF
-	TRBV5-4	TRBJ1-2	-	TGTGCCAGCAGCTTGGGGGCGGCGCCGGGTGGCTACACCTTC	CASSLGAAPGGYTF
-	TRBV9	TRBJ1-4	TRBD1	TGTGCCAGCAGCCTTGGACAGGCTAATGAAAAACTGTTTTTT	CASSLGQANEKLFF
-	TRBV27	TRBJ1-5	-	TGTGCCAGCAGTTCCCTCCCCGGGAAAGCCCAGCATTTT	CASSSLPGKAQHF
-	TRBV19	TRBJ1-2	-	TGTGCCTTGCAGGATAACTATGGCTACACCTTC	CALQDNYGYTF
few	TRBV5-4	TRBJ2-2	-	TGTGCCAGCAGCCCCGTCCGCGGTGCTGAGCTGTTTTTT	CASSPVRGAELFF
-	TRBV5-1	TRBJ1-6	-	TGCGCCAGCAGCTTGGGACAAAAAAATTCACCCCTCCACTTT	CASSLGQKNSPLHF
-	TRBV5-5	TRBJ1-4	TRBD1	TGTGCCAGCAGCTTGACCCTAGACAGGGTGTACGGTGAAAAACTGTTTTTT	CASSLTLDRVYGEKLFF
once	TRBV7-9	TRBJ1-2	-	TGTGCCAGCAGCTTAGGGTCCGGGGGTAACTATGGCTACACCTTC	CASSLGSGGNYGYTF
-	TRBV30	TRBJ1-6	-	TGTGCCTGGAGTGTGGGTCAGGGTCGTTCACCCCTCCACTTT	CAWSVGQGRSPLHF
-	TRBV6-1	TRBJ2-2	-	TGTGCCAGCAGTGAAGCGGCAGCTCGAATGGCCGGGGAGCTGTTTTTT	CASSEAAARMAGELFF
-	TRBV30	TRBJ1-2	TRBD1	TGTGCCTGGACCAGGGACAGGACCCACTATGGCTACACCTTC	CAWTRDRTHYGYTF
-	TRBV4-1	TRBJ2-2	TRBD1	TGCGCCAGCAGCCAATGGAGTCAGGGGGCGGGTGGGGAGCTGTTTTTT	CASSQWSQGAGGELFF
-	TRBV6-5	TRBJ1-3	TRBD1	TGTGCCAGCAGTTACTCCGCGGGACAGACGGACACCATATATTTT	CASSYSAGQTDTIYF
few	TRBV7-9	TRBJ2-3	TRBD1	TGTGCCAGCCCCAGGGGGCGCGAGACAGATACGCAGTATTTT	CASPRGRETDTQYF
-	TRBV5-6	TRBJ1-2	TRBD1	TGTGCCAGCAGATCAGACAGGGCCTTTGGCTACACCTTC	CASRSDRAFGYTF
-	TRBV2	TRBJ1-3	TRBD1	TGTGCCAGCAGTGTCCCGGGACAGGGAAACACCATATATTTT	CASSVPGQGNTIYF
-	TRBV30	TRBJ2-5	TRBD1	TGTGCCTGGGAACGACAGGGAGTAGTAAAAGAGACCCAGTACTTC	CAWERQGVVKETQYF
once	TRBV7-2	TRBJ1-4	-	TGTGCCAGCAGCTTAGACCGGACTTGGGGTGAAAAACTGTTTTTT	CASSLDRTWGEKLFF
once	TRBV6-5	TRBJ2-2	TRBD2	TGTGCCAGCAGCCCCGGGGGGGCCGGCACCGGGGAGCTGTTTTTT	CASSPGGAGTGELFF
-	TRBV11-3	TRBJ1-3	TRBD1	TGTGCCAGCAGCCCTCACAGGGGATCTGGAAACACCATATATTTT	CASSPHRGSGNTIYF
-	TRBV5-1	TRBJ1-2	-	TGCGCCAGCAGCCCCCAGGACGCTTATGAGGACTATGGCTACACCTTC	CASSPQDAYEDYGYTF
medium-sized	TRBV5-5	TRBJ2-2	-	TGTGCCAGCAGCTTGCTTACGGGGTACTCCGGGGAGCTGTTTTTT	CASSLLTGYSGELFF
-	TRBV6-5	TRBJ2-7	-	TGTGCCAGCAGTTACCGAAGCAGGCAGTACTTC	CASSYRSRQYF
few	TRBV30	TRBJ1-5	-	TGTGCCTGGAGTGTGGCCAGCAATCAGCCCCAGCATTTT	CAWSVASNQPQHF
-	TRBV25-1	TRBJ2-2	-	TGTGCCAGCAGTGACCGAAGGGGTAACACCGGGGAGCTGTTTTTT	CASSDRRGNTGELFF
few	TRBV6-6	TRBJ1-2	-	TGTGCCAGCAGTTCTCGCGCTATTGGGGAAGGCTACACCTTC	CASSSRAIGEGYTF
once	TRBV7-2	TRBJ1-5	-	TGTGCCAGCTCCATTTATGGTAATCAGCCCCAGCATTTT	CASSIYGNQPQHF
-	TRBV6-6	TRBJ2-2	-	TGTGCCAGCAGTTACGGGGAGACCGGGGAGCTGTTTTTT	CASSYGETGELFF
-	TRBV5-5	TRBJ2-7	TRBD1	TGTGCCAGCAGCCAGGGGGTCTACGAGCAGTACTTC	CASSQGVYEQYF